This T cell receptor (beta chain) originates from a study of type 1 and type 2 diabetes patients. Study as a whole: Magnetic bead positive selection isolated CD4+ or CD8+ T cells from PBMCs.

PCR was run on genomic DNA. A primer set of 30 forward and 13 reverse primers amplified the CDR3. From the multiplex PCR reads, TCRdb called clonotypes with MiXCR, one entry per CDR3 protein. Of a few hundred thousand distinct CDR3 sequences detected, around 50% appear once; the ten largest clones hold roughly 13%. From germline, CDR1 is SGHRS and CDR2 YFSETQ. The V end lost 0 bases, the J end lost 5 bases, and 9 bases lay between the germline ends. CDR3 length: 13 amino acids. The receptor was derived from a man younger than 35 with type 2 diabetes. The source material was peripheral blood mononuclear cells (PBMCs). This chain links TRBV5-1 with TRBJ2-7; D may be TRBD2 (6 bases). The CDR3 loop is CASSLEGGNEQYF. CDR3 bases: TGCGCCAGCAGCTTGGAAGGCGGGAACGAGCAGTACTTC.